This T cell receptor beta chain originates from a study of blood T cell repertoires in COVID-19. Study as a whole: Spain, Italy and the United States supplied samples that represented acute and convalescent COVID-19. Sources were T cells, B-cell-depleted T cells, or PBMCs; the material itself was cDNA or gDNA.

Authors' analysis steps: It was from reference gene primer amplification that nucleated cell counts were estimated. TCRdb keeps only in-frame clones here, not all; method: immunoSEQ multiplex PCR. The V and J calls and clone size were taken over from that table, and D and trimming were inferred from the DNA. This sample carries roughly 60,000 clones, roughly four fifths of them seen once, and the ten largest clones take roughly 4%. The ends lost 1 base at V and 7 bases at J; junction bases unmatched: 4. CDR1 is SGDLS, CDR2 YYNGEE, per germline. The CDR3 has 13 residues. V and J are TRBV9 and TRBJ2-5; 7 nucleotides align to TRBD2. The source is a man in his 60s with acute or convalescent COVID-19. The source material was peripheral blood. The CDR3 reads CASSVTSEGTQYF. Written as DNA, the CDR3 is TGTGCCAGCAGCGTAACTAGCGAAGGGACCCAGTACTTC.